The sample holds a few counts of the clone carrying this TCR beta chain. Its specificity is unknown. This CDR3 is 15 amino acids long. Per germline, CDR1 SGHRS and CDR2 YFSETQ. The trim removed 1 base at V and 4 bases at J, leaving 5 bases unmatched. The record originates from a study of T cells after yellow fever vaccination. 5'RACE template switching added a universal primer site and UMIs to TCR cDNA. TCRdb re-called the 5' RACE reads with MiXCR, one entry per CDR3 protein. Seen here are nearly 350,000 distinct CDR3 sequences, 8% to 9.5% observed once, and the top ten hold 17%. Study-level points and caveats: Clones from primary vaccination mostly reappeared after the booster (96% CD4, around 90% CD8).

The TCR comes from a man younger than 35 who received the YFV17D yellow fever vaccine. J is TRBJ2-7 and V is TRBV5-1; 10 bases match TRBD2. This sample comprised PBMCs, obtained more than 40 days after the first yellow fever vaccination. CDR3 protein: CASSLSLAGEYEQYF. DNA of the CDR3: TGCGCCAGCAGCTTGTCCCTAGCGGGGGAGTACGAGCAGTACTTC.